This TCR beta chain was obtained from a study of shared clonotypes between healthy human individuals. CDR3 size: 17 residues. V lost 5 bases and J 0 bases, leaving 17 bases between the germline ends. The germline CDR1 and CDR2 sequences are MDHEN and SYDVKM. Source study methods: ImmunoSEQ gave junction-only sequences without quality scores, so filtering differed. Clones were read by immunoSEQ multiplex PCR, and TCRdb kept only the in-frame ones, dropping some. V, J and clone size reflect that table, while D and trimming were determined from the DNA. The sample records some 2,500,000 clones, about nine tenths being singletons.

The sequencing sample was made of naive CD4+ T cells from PBMCs. Subset of the sample: CD45RA+ positively selected. The chain carries TRBV28 and TRBJ2-4, with D maybe TRBD2 (5 bases). This TCR was sampled from a man younger than 35 in good health. Some clones in this sample may be carry-over from other donors' samples. The CDR3 nucleotides read TGTGCCAGCAGTCAACCCCGGGAAGGCCTAGCCAAAAACATTCAGTACTTC. It encodes CASSQPREGLAKNIQYF. Using reference TRBV28 and TRBJ2-4 for the parts outside the CDR3, the full variable domain is DVKVTQSSRYLVKRTGEKVFLECVQDMDHENMFWYRQDPGLGLRLIYFSYDVKMKEKGDIPEGYSVSREKKERFSLILESASTNQTSMYLCASSQPREGLAKNIQYFGAGTRLSVL.